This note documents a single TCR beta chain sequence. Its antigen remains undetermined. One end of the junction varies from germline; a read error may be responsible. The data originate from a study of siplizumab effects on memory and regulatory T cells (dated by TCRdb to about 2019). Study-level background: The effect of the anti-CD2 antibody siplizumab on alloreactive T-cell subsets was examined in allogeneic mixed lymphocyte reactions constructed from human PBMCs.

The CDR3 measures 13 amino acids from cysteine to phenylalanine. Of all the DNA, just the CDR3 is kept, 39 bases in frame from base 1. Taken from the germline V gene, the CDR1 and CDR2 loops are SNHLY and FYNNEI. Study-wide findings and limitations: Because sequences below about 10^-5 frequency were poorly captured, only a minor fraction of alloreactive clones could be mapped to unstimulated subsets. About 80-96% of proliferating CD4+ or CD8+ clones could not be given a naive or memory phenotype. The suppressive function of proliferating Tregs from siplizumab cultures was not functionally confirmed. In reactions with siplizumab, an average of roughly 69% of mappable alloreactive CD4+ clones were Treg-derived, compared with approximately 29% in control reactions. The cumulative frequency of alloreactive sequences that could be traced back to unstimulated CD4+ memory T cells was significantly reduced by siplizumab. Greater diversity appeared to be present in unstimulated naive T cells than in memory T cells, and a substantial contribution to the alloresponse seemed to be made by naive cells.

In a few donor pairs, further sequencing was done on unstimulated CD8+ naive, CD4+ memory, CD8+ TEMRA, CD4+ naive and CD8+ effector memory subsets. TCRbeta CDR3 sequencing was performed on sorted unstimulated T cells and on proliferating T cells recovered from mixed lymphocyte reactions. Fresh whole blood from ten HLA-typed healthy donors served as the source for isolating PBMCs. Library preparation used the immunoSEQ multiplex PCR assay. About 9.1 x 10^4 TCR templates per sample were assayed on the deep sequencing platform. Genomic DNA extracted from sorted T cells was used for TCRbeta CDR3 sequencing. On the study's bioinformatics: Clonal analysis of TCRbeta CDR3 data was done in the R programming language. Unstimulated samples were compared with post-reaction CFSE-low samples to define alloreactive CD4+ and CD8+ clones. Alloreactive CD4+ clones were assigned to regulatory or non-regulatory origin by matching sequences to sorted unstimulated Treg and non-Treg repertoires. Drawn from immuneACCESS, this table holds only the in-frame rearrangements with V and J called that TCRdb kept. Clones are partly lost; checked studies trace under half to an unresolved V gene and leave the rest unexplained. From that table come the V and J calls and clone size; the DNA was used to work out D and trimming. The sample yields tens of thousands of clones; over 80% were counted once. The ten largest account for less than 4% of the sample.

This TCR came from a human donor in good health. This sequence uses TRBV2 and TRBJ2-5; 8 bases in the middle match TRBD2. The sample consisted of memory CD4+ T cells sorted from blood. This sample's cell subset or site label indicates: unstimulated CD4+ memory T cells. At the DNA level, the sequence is TGTGCCAGCAGAGAAGCGGGGGAAGAGACCCAGTACTTC. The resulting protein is CASREAGEETQYF.